This TCR beta chain was identified in a study of control samples from healthy donors and cancer patients. This clone has more than one count but fewer than ten. Profiling relied on immunoSEQ multiplex PCR, and the TCRdb table lists in-frame clones only, not all of them. The data show 150,000 to 200,000 clones, 91% seen once. Material: blood. The receptor comes from a woman aged 25 to 39 in good health.

The chain's CDR3 is CASSEYGLTGGGYTF. DNA for the CDR3: TGTGCCAGCAGTGAATATGGGTTGACAGGGGGAGGCTACACCTTC. The gene calls are TRBV2 and TRBJ1-2; 9 bases agree with TRBD1. Germline loops: CDR1 SNHLY, CDR2 FYNNEI. The CDR3 has 15 residues. V dropped 2 bases and J dropped 8; count of bases not matched to a gene: 9.